The sequence of this T cell receptor beta chain was determined in a study of neurological immune-mediated disorders. The CDR3 has 16 amino acids. The trim removed 5 bases at V and 0 bases at J, leaving 7 bases unmatched. The germline V gene has CDR1 SEHNR and CDR2 FQNEAQ (reference sequence). MiXCR, run by TCRdb on the 5' RACE reads, gives a single entry per CDR3 protein. The table lists 50,000 or so distinct CDR3 sequences, 3% to 3.5% of them singletons. This clonotype was found many times. Sequencing input: PBMCs. The TCR originated in a woman aged 55-69 years with multiple sclerosis. The chain combines TRBV7-9 with TRBJ2-1; 7 bases are shared with TRBD2. The CDR3 nucleotides are TGTGCCAGCAGCCCGGTCGGCGGGAGCTCCTACAATGAGCAGTTCTTC. This codes for CASSPVGGSSYNEQFF.